This TCR beta chain was recorded in a study of T cell responses to AZD1222 COVID-19 vaccine. The study, taken as a whole, reports: Reports indicate that nearly half of spike-specific TCRs are directed at unmutated variant regions. At baseline, seropositivity was found in only five or six AZD1222 recipients. White British people made up most donors, females outnumbered males, and clonal diversity was possibly underestimated.

Note on this clone: Its target is not known.

Germline V CDR1 and CDR2: SGHTA, FQGNSA. This CDR3 is built from 16 residues. The V and J ends lost 6 bases and 5 bases, in that order; junction bases with no gene match: 12. The table came from immunoSEQ multiplex PCR; TCRdb's copy has only in-frame clones and leaves some out. The profile shows approximately 67,000 clones, 89% of them singletons. The genes are TRBV7-2 and TRBJ2-2; TRBD2 aligns across 7 bases. The sequences come from peripheral blood, collected 28 days after the second AZD1222 dose. The TCR comes from an adult who received the AZD1222 COVID-19 vaccine. CDR3 DNA: TGTGCCAGCAGTTCGAGGGAGGGGAGGAAGACCGGGGAGCTGTTTTTT. Translated, it gives CASSSREGRKTGELFF.